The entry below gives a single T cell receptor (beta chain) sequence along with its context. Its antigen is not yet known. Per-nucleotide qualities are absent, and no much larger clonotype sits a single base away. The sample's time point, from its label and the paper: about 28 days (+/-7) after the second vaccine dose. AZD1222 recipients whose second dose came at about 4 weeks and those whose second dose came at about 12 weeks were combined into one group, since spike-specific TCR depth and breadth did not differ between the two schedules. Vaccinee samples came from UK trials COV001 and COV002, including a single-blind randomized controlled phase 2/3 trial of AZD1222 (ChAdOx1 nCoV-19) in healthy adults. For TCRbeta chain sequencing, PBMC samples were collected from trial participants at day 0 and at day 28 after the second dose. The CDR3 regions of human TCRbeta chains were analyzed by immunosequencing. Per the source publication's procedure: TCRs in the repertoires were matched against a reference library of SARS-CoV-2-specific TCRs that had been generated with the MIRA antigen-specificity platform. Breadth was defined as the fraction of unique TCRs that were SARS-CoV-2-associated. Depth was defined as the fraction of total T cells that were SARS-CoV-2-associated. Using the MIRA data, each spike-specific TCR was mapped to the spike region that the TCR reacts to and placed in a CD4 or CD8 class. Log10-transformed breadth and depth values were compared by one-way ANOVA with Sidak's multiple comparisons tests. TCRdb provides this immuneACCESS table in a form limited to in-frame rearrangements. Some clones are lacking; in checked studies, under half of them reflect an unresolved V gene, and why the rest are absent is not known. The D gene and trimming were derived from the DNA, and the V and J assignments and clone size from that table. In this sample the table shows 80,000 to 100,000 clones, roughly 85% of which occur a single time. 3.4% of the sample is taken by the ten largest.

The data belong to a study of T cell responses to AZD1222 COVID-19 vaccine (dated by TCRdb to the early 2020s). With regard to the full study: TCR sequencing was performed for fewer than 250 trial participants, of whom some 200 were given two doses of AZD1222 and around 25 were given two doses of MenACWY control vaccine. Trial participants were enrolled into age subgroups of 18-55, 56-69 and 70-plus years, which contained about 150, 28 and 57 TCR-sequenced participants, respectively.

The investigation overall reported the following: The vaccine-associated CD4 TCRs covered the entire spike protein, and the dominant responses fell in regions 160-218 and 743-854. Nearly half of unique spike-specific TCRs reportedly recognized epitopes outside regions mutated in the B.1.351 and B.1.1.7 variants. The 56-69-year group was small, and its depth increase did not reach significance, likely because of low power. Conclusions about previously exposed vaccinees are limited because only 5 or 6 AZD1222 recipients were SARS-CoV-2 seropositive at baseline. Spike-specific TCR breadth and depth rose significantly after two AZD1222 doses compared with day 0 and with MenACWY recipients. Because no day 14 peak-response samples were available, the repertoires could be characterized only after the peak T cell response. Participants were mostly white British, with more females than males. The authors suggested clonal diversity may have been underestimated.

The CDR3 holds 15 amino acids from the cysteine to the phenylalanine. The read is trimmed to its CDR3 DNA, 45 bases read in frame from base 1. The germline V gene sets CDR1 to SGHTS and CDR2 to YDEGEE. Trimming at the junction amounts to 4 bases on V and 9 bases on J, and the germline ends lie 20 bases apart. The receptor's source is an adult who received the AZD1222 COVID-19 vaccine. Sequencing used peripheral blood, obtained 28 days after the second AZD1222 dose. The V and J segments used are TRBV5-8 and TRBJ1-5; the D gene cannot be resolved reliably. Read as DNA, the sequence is TGTGCCAGCAGCAGTCCCTTCGGGCCAATGTCGCCCCAGCATTTT. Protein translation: CASSSPFGPMSPQHF. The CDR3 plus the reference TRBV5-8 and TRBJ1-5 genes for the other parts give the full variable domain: EAGVTQSPTHLIKTRGQQATLRCSPISGHTSVYWYQQALGLGLQFLLWYDEGEERNRGNFPPRFSGRQFPNYSSELNVNALELEDSALYLCASSSPFGPMSPQHFGDGTRLSIL.